These 3 T cell receptor beta chains were all obtained from the same sample, sequenced in a study of blood T cells in healthy people across ages. A J-beta primer mix and a sample-barcoded 5' primer were used in a second PCR of roughly 6 to 12 cycles. TCRdb recomputed calls from the 5' RACE reads with MiXCR, one row per CDR3 protein. This table has under 2,000,000 distinct CDR3 sequences, about 49% appearing once. Sequenced material: blood. All receptors derive from a woman aged 35 to 49 in good health.

This clonotype was recorded a few times. The chain carries TRBV28 and TRBJ2-5; 7 bases line up with TRBD1. The J call is in doubt because the DNA end fits TRBJ2-7 better. In germline, CDR1 is MDHEN, CDR2 SYDVKM. The CDR3 consists of 12 residues. CDR3 in amino acids: CASNDRENEQYF. CDR3 coding DNA: TGTGCCAGCAATGACAGGGAGAACGAGCAGTACTTC.

The genes are TRBV28 and TRBJ2-5; 7 bases line up with TRBD1. V lost 6 bases to trimming and J lost 4 bases; unmatched junction nucleotides: 11. There are 15 residues in the CDR3. In germline, CDR1 is MDHEN, CDR2 SYDVKM. DNA of the CDR3: TGTGCCAGCAGCCAACCCCGACAGGGACGAGAGACCCAGTACTTC. Protein sequence: CASSQPRQGRETQYF.

This clonotype turned up a few times. This chain joins TRBV13 and TRBJ2-7; tentatively, D is TRBD2 (6 bases). The CDR3 loop spans 13 amino acids. CDR1 is PRHDT, CDR2 FYEKMQ, per germline (reference sequence). The V end was cut by 5 bases, the J end by 6 bases, with 14 bases between. CDR3 coding DNA: TGTGCCAGCAGCCCGTGGCAGGGAGGCGAGCAGTACTTC. Translated: CASSPWQGGEQYF.